Below are 13 T cell receptor beta chains sequenced from a single sample in a study of shared clonotypes between healthy human individuals. Using immunoSEQ multiplex PCR, the repertoire was profiled, and TCRdb retains in-frame clones only, with some absent. The table lists some 1.5 million clones, around 97% of them singletons. What was sequenced was naive CD4+ T cells sorted from blood. Subset reported: CD45RA+ positively selected. The receptors stem from a man aged 25-40 years in good health.

V usage is TRBV19 and J usage is TRBJ2-2; TRBD2 aligns across 13 bases. There are 18 residues in the CDR3. The V gene's germline CDR1 is LNHDA and CDR2 SQIVND (reference sequence). V lost 5 bases to trimming and J lost 4 bases; unmatched junction nucleotides: 10. CDR3 coding DNA: TGTGCCAGTAGTCAACTAGCGGGAGGGCCAAGGCCCACCGGGGAGCTGTTTTTT. Protein sequence: CASSQLAGGPRPTGELFF.

This clone has a single count. The chain has TRBV5-1 and TRBJ2-3; 16 nucleotides align to TRBD2. Losses at the gene ends were 2 bases for V and 6 bases for J; bases not matched to a gene: 9. This CDR3 region has 18 residues. Germline CDR1 and CDR2: SGHRS and YFSETQ. CDR3 sequence reads: CASSFPKGLAGGTDTQYF. The CDR3 region has the DNA TGCGCCAGCAGCTTCCCAAAGGGACTAGCGGGGGGGACCGATACGCAGTATTTT.

This rearrangement joins TRBV14 to TRBJ1-4, with 7 bases lining up with TRBD1. J lost 8 bases, V lost 4 bases, and 13 bases had no gene match. Germline CDR1 SGHDN, CDR2 FVKESK. The CDR3 is made up of 16 amino acids. Here the CDR3 DNA reads TGTGCCAGCAGCCCCACCCAGGTGAGGGGGCGCGAAAAACTGTTTTTT. Residues: CASSPTQVRGREKLFF.

A single count supports this clone. The V gene is TRBV21-1, the J gene TRBJ2-2; the D call in the table, TRBD1, was not verified against the DNA. TRBV21-1 is described as a pseudogene. The CDR3 is 15 amino acids. The CDR3 DNA reads TGTGCCAGCAGCACCTGCGGACAGGGTTGCGGGGAGCTGTTTTTT. Protein product: CASSTCGQGCGELFF.

V usage is TRBV2 and J usage is TRBJ2-7; the D is unclear. Germline V gives CDR1 SNHLY, CDR2 FYNNEI. The CDR3 is made up of 13 amino acids. Trimming stripped 2 bases from V and 7 bases from J, with 12 bases between. CDR3 nucleotides: TGTGCCAGCAGTGAACCAAACGGTCGGGAGCAGTACTTC. It yields the protein CASSEPNGREQYF.

The chain couples TRBV27 to TRBJ2-7; 7 bases are a match to TRBD2. The CDR3 sequence is 14 residues long. The V gene's germline CDR1 is MNHEY and CDR2 SMNVEV (reference sequence). V shed 5 bases, J shed 7 bases, and the junction held 11 bases outside the gene matches. CDR3 DNA: TGTGCCAGCAGTCCCCCACGGGGAGGGCGGGAGCAGTACTTC. Translation: CASSPPRGGREQYF.

CDR3 bases: TGCGCCAGCAGCTTGGGGGGGGCTCCTAAGAACGGGGAGCTGTTTTTT. It encodes CASSLGGAPKNGELFF. The rearrangement links TRBV5-1 to TRBJ2-2; D may be TRBD1 or TRBD2 (6 bases each). V lost 0 bases and J 7 bases, leaving 16 bases between the germline ends. Germline CDR1 is SGHRS and CDR2 is YFSETQ. The CDR3 runs 16 residues.

V is TRBV5-1 and J is TRBJ1-3; D remains unclear. The CDR3 extends over 16 amino acids. Germline V gives CDR1 SGHRS, CDR2 YFSETQ. Trimming stripped 4 bases from V and 0 bases from J, with 14 bases between. The CDR3 spells CASSTDKRSSGNTIYF. The CDR3 bases are TGCGCCAGCAGCACCGATAAGCGGAGCTCTGGAAACACCATATATTTT.

Details on this clone: The same CDR3 is also encoded by other DNA sequences in this sample. The chain uses TRBV7-2 and TRBJ2-1; D gene unclear. Trimming removed 1 base at V and 6 bases at J, with 4 bases between. Germline loops: CDR1 SGHTA, CDR2 FQGNSA. This CDR3 region has 12 residues. CDR3 residues: CASSLVINEQFF. The DNA of the CDR3 is TGTGCCAGCAGCTTAGTCATCAATGAGCAGTTCTTC.

The rearrangement uses TRBV5-1 and TRBJ2-7; possible D gene TRBD2, 6 bases. From germline, CDR1 is SGHRS and CDR2 YFSETQ. The V gene lost 0 bases and the J gene lost 1 base, with 14 bases spanning the gap. The CDR3 length is 16 residues. CDR3 sequence (DNA): TGCGCCAGCAGCTTGGTACCCCTCGGGGGTTCCTACGAGCAGTACTTC. Residues: CASSLVPLGGSYEQYF.

This chain joins TRBV28 and TRBJ2-7; 7 positions match TRBD2. The CDR3 is made up of 15 amino acids. Germline lookup yields CDR1 MDHEN and CDR2 SYDVKM. The V segment lost 4 bases and the J segment 5 bases; nucleotides outside the gene matches: 11. The CDR3 protein is CASSYSGGGLNEQYF. The CDR3 nucleotides are TGTGCCAGCAGTTACTCGGGGGGAGGGCTAAACGAGCAGTACTTC. Looking up the rest from reference TRBV28 and TRBJ2-7 gives the full variable domain: DVKVTQSSRYLVKRTGEKVFLECVQDMDHENMFWYRQDPGLGLRLIYFSYDVKMKEKGDIPEGYSVSREKKERFSLILESASTNQTSMYLCASSYSGGGLNEQYFGPGTRLTVT.

The V and J genes are TRBV27 and TRBJ2-3; possible D gene TRBD1, 5 bases. In germline, CDR1 is MNHEY, CDR2 SMNVEV (reference sequence). The CDR3 totals 13 residues. The ends were cut back, 11 bases at V and 0 bases at J, with 12 bases in the middle. The CDR3 DNA reads TGTGCCTCGGGCCCAGGGAGCACAGATACGCAGTATTTT. It specifies CASGPGSTDTQYF.

The chain combines TRBV29-1 with TRBJ2-5; TRBD1 matches 8 bases. Germline CDR1 SQVTM, CDR2 ANQGSEA. The CDR3 runs to 13 residues. V trimming: 7 bases; J trimming: 3 bases; junction bases outside the gene matches: 7. The CDR3 coding sequence is TGCAGCGGTGCCGGGACAGGAAAAGAGACCCAGTACTTC. Translation: CSGAGTGKETQYF.